One and the same sample provided the 18 T cell receptor beta chains below, sequenced in a study of neurological immune-mediated disorders. TCRdb reprocessed the 5' RACE reads with MiXCR, giving one entry per CDR3 protein. The repertoire holds roughly 62,000 distinct CDR3 sequences, with 2% to 3% as singletons. The sample comprised PBMCs. All receptors derive from a man between 45 and 60 years old with multiple sclerosis.

Regarding this clonotype: Given a much more abundant clone one base away, this may be a read error. V gene TRBV5-1 combines with J gene TRBJ2-4; D not certain. Germline CDR1 reads SGHRS; CDR2 reads YFSETQ. There are 15 residues in the CDR3. The CDR3: CASSLMGLTKKIQYF. In nucleotides, the CDR3 is TGCGCCAGCAGCTTGATGGGGTTGACCAAAAAAATTCAGTACTTC.

This clonotype has ten or more counts. V usage is TRBV12-3 or TRBV12-4 and J usage is TRBJ1-2; TRBD1 aligns across 8 bases. CDR3 length equals 13 residues. V shed 6 bases and J 4 bases; nucleotides not matched to a gene: 4. CDR3 coding DNA: TGTGCCAGCAGCCCCACAGGGGGCTATGGCTACACCTTC. Encoded protein: CASSPTGGYGYTF.

In this sample, this clonotype turned up many times. This chain uses TRBV3-1 with TRBJ2-1, with TRBD2 matching over 7 bases. Losses at the gene ends were 4 bases for V and 0 bases for J; bases not matched to a gene: 6. Germline CDR1 and CDR2: LGHDT and YNNKEL (reference sequence). This CDR3 region has 16 residues. The CDR3 nucleotides read TGTGCCAGCAGCCCGGGGGGTCCTAGCTCCTACAATGAGCAGTTCTTC. Translation gives CASSPGGPSSYNEQFF.

This clonotype was seen repeatedly, ten times or more. The chain links TRBV10-3 to TRBJ1-6, with TRBD1 matching 7 bases. Per germline, CDR1 ENHRY and CDR2 SYGVKD. CDR3 length equals 14 residues. Unmatched junction bases numbered 8, after V lost 6 bases and J lost 9 bases. The chain's CDR3 is CAIREGQAPSPLHF. The CDR3 DNA reads as TGTGCCATCAGGGAAGGACAGGCACCTTCACCCCTCCACTTT.

In this sample, this clonotype turned up many times. The V and J genes are TRBV11-2 and TRBJ2-7, with TRBD1 identical over 9 bases. Unmatched junction bases numbered 3, after V lost 3 bases and J lost 3 bases. This CDR3 comprises 14 residues. Germline V gene data show CDR1 as SGHAT and CDR2 as FQNNGV. The CDR3 spells CASSFGTGIYEQYF. The CDR3 nucleotides are TGTGCCAGCAGCTTTGGGACAGGGATCTACGAGCAGTACTTC.

This clonotype was counted many times. The chain uses TRBV12-3 or TRBV12-4 and TRBJ2-5; perhaps D is TRBD1 or TRBD2 (5 bases each). V lost 9 bases to trimming and J lost 9 bases, with 14 bases between them. This CDR3 is built from 11 residues. The CDR3 is CASSRGSSQYF. The CDR3 DNA follows: TGTGCCAGTTCGAGGGGTTCGTCCCAGTACTTC.

This clonotype has a count of ten or more. DNA of the CDR3: TGTGCCAGTTCGTCGGCCGCGCTTACTGAAGCTTTCTTT. Its protein product is CASSSAALTEAFF. This chain uses TRBV6-5 with TRBJ1-1; D remains unclear. The CDR3 sequence is 13 residues long. CDR1 and CDR2 from the germline V gene are MNHEY and SVGAGI. Trimming removed 9 bases at V and 5 bases at J, with 16 bases between.

This clonotype occurred many times. The chain links TRBV7-8 to TRBJ2-4, with 7 bases that match TRBD1. In germline, CDR1 is SGHVS, CDR2 FQNEAQ. CDR3 length equals 16 residues. Trimming removed 5 bases from V and 0 bases from J; junction bases left unmatched: 7. The CDR3 DNA sequence: TGTGCCAGCAGCCCGGGACAGAATATAGCCAAAAACATTCAGTACTTC. Translating gives CASSPGQNIAKNIQYF.

This clonotype was observed at least ten times. The chain recombines TRBV5-6 with TRBJ2-7, with D unclear. The CDR3 runs 13 residues. Germline-derived CDR1 and CDR2 are SGHDT and YYEEEE. Between the trimmed V and J ends, which lost 6 bases and 0 bases, there was a span of 10 bases. CDR3 loop: CASTGVPSYEQYF. The CDR3 bases are TGTGCCAGCACCGGTGTCCCCTCCTACGAGCAGTACTTC.

A word on this clonotype: Mismatch with germline at one junction end may stem from a read error. The rearrangement joins TRBV5-1 to TRBJ2-1; 7 bases match TRBD1. The V gene's germline CDR1 is SGHRS and CDR2 YFSETQ. The CDR3 contains 15 residues. The CDR3 region has the DNA TGCGCCAGCAGCAATAAAGGGGGCTCCTACAATGAGCAGTTCTTT. Translation: CASSNKGGSYNEQFF.

The table lists this clonotype with many counts. The chain joins TRBV20-1 to TRBJ1-2; 9 bases map to TRBD1. The CDR3 is made up of 14 amino acids. The V gene's germline CDR1 is DFQATT and CDR2 SNEGSKA (reference sequence). After removal of 6 bases from V and 2 bases from J, the junction contained 7 bases not matched to a gene. CDR3 nucleotides: TGCAGTGCGGGGGGGGGACAGGGCAACTATGGCTACACCTTC. Translation gives CSAGGGQGNYGYTF.

This clonotype was detected many times. The V call is TRBV5-1, the J call TRBJ2-3; TRBD1 matches 8 bases. The CDR3 contains 15 residues. The trim removed 0 bases at V and 5 bases at J, leaving 5 bases unmatched. Germline loops: CDR1 SGHRS, CDR2 YFSETQ. CDR3 nucleotides: TGCGCCAGCAGCTTGGCCGACAGGGGTGTAGATACGCAGTATTTT. Its protein product is CASSLADRGVDTQYF.

This clonotype has a count of ten or more. V gene TRBV5-6 combines with J gene TRBJ1-2; D remains ambiguous. Trimming pared 3 bases from V and 4 bases from J, leaving 10 bases between. CDR1 is SGHDT, CDR2 YYEEEE, per germline. CDR3 length equals 13 residues. CDR3 loop: CASSSTDLYGYTF. For the CDR3, the DNA is TGTGCCAGCAGCTCGACCGACCTCTATGGCTACACCTTC.

This clonotype appeared many times. The CDR3 DNA sequence: TGTGCCAGCAGCGATGTTGGTGTAGAGACTGAAGCTTTCTTT. It codes for CASSDVGVETEAFF. The V gene is TRBV4-2, the J gene TRBJ1-1; D unclear. V was cut by 5 bases and J by 5 bases, with 15 bases left in between. CDR1 LGHNA and CDR2 YNFKEQ come from the germline V gene. The CDR3 extends over 14 amino acids.

This clonotype was counted ten times or more. The V and J genes are TRBV7-3 and TRBJ2-1; 8 bases align to TRBD2. Germline-derived CDR1 and CDR2 are SGHTA and FQGTGA. This CDR3 contains 15 residues. After removal of 5 bases from V and 6 bases from J, the junction contained 9 bases not matched to a gene. The DNA for the CDR3 is TGTGCCAGCAGCCCTTTACTAGCGGAGTTCAATGAGCAGTTCTTC. Translating gives CASSPLLAEFNEQFF.

This clonotype was counted at least ten times. V and J are TRBV7-9 and TRBJ2-1; 10 bases are shared with TRBD1. With 7 bases clipped from V and 7 bases from J, the junction kept 10 bases outside the gene matches. CDR3 size: 15 residues. Germline V gives CDR1 SEHNR, CDR2 FQNEAQ (reference sequence). The CDR3 spells CASTYVDRGRNEQFF. In DNA form, the CDR3 reads TGTGCCAGCACCTATGTGGACAGGGGGAGAAATGAGCAGTTCTTC.

This clonotype was seen ten or more times. The chain's CDR3 is CASSPSPRGRTDTQYF. CDR3 nucleotides: TGTGCCAGCAGCCCCTCCCCCAGGGGGCGAACAGATACGCAGTATTTT. This chain links TRBV6-5 with TRBJ2-3; 8 bases are shared with TRBD1. Germline assignment: CDR1 MNHEY and CDR2 SVGAGI. The CDR3 length is 16 residues. Trimming took 6 bases from V and 3 from J; bases not matched to a gene: 11.

This clonotype was seen ten or more times. The rearrangement joins TRBV20-1 to TRBJ2-7, with unresolved D. Deletions cut 0 bases from V and 2 bases from J, with 11 bases between. This CDR3 has 14 amino acids. CDR1 DFQATT and CDR2 SNEGSKA come from the germline V gene (reference sequence). Here the CDR3 DNA reads TGCAGTGCTAGAGAAATCGGCACCACCTACGAGCAGTACTTC. Translated: CSAREIGTTYEQYF.